Listed below are T cell receptor beta chains from one sample, sequenced in a study of blood T cell repertoires in COVID-19. Sequencing was performed with immunoSEQ multiplex PCR; in TCRdb, only in-frame clones are kept and a portion is missing. The repertoire consists of 100,000 to 150,000 clones, with more than 60% occurring once and the leading ten covering 1.5% to 2%. Material for sequencing was peripheral blood. The receptors stem from a woman between 70 and 85 years old with acute or convalescent COVID-19. Both conserved end residues are part of each CDR3. The D gene is left open where the match is weak. Size is omitted from some rows. Given values are once, few, many or a class for expanded clones.

>TRBJ2-1|TRBV7-8|TRBD1|NA
TGTGCCAGCAGCTTAAACCCGGGACAGGGCTCCTACAATGAGCAGTTCTTC
CASSLNPGQGSYNEQFF
>TRBJ2-7|TRBV14|NA|NA
TGTGCCAGCAGCACAGGGAACTACGAGCAGTACTTC
CASSTGNYEQYF
>TRBJ2-3|TRBV10-3|TRBD1|few
TGTGCCACCTCAGAGGGGACAGGGGCGGGAGATACGCAGTATTTT
CATSEGTGAGDTQYF
>TRBJ1-1|TRBV9|TRBD1|few
TGTGCCAGCAGCGTAGAAACAGGGGGAACATATGAAGCTTTCTTT
CASSVETGGTYEAFF
>TRBJ1-2|TRBV24-1|NA|NA
TGTGCCACCAGTGATTTCCGTACAGGGTACGGCTACACCTTC
CATSDFRTGYGYTF
>TRBJ1-2|TRBV20-1|TRBD1|NA
TGCAGTACTAGTGACAGGGTGTATGGCTACACCTTC
CSTSDRVYGYTF
>TRBJ2-7|TRBV6-5|TRBD1|NA
TGTGCCAGCAGAAACAGGGGGCGAGAGCAGTACTTC
CASRNRGREQYF
>TRBJ2-3|TRBV5-1|TRBD1|NA
TGCGCCAGCAGCACGGGACAGGGGGCAGGAGATACGCAGTATTTT
CASSTGQGAGDTQYF
>TRBJ1-4|TRBV27|NA|few
TGTGCCAGCACTAAGGGGGGGGCAGGGATTAATGAAAAACTGTTTTTT
CASTKGGAGINEKLFF
>TRBJ1-1|TRBV19|TRBD1|few
TGTGCCAGTAGTCAGACAGGGGGCTTTGTATCGAGGACTGAAGCTTTCTTT
CASSQTGGFVSRTEAFF
>TRBJ2-3|TRBV9|NA|NA
TGTGCCAGCAGCGGAGGTAGAGCGGGCACAGATACGCAGTATTTT
CASSGGRAGTDTQYF
>TRBJ1-1|TRBV19|NA|once
TGTGCCAGTAGTATGGGGGCATACGCTGAAGCTTTCTTT
CASSMGAYAEAFF